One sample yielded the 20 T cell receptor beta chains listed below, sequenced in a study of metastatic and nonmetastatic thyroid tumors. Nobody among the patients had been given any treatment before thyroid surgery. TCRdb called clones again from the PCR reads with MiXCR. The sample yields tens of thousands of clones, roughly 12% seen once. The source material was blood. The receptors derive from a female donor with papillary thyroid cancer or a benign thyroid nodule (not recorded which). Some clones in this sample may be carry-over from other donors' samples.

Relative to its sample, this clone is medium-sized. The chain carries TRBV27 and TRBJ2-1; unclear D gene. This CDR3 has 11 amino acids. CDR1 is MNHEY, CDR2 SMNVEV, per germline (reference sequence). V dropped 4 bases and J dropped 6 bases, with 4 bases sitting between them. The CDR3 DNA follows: TGTGCCAGCAGTTCTCGCAATGAGCAGTTCTTC. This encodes CASSSRNEQFF.

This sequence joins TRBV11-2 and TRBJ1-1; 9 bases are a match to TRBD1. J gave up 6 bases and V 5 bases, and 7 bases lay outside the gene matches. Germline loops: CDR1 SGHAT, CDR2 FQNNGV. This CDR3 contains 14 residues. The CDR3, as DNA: TGTGCCAGCAGCCAGGGACAGGGATCGTCTGAAGCTTTCTTT. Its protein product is CASSQGQGSSEAFF.

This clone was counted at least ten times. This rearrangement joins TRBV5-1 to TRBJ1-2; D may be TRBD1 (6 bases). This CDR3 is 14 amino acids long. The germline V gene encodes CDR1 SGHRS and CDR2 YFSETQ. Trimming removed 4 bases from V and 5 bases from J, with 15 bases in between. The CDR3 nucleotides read TGCGCCAGCAGCCCGACTACAGGGTTTTATGGCTACACCTTC. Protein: CASSPTTGFYGYTF.

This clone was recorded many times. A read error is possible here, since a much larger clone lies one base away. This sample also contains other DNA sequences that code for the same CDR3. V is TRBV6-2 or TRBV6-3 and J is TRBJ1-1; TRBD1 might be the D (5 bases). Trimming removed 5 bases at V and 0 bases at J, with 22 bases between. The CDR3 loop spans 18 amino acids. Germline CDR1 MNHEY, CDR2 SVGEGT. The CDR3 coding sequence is TGTGCCAGCAGTCCCCCCGTCCGGACAATTATCATGAACACTGAAGCTTTCTTT. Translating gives CASSPPVRTIIMNTEAFF.

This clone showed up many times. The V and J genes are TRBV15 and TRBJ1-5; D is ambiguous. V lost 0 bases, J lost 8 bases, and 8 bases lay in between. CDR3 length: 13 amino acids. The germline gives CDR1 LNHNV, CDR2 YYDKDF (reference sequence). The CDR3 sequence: CATSRDRWEPQHF. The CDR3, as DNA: TGTGCCACCAGCAGAGATCGGTGGGAGCCCCAGCATTTT.

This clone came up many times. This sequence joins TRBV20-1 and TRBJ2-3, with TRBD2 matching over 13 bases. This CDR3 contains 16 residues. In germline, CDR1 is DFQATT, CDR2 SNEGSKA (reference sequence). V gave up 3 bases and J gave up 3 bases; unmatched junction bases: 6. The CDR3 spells CSASPTSGGATDTQYF. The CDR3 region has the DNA TGCAGTGCTAGCCCAACTAGCGGGGGGGCTACAGATACGCAGTATTTT.

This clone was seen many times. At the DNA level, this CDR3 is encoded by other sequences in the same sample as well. Here the CDR3 reads CNAGKGPKQPQHF. The CDR3 DNA reads TGCAATGCGGGGAAGGGGCCTAAACAGCCCCAGCATTTT. The V and J genes are TRBV20-1 and TRBJ1-5; TRBD1 is a possible D gene (5 bases). The CDR3 is made up of 13 amino acids. Looked up from germline, CDR1 is DFQATT and CDR2 is SNEGSKA (reference sequence).

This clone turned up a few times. CDR3 residues: CASSPGNNEQFF. The CDR3 bases are TGTGCCAGCTCACCGGGGAACAATGAGCAGTTCTTC. V usage is TRBV18 and J usage is TRBJ2-1; no clear D. Germline V gives CDR1 KGHSH, CDR2 LQKENI. The CDR3 loop spans 12 amino acids. Trimming removed 3 bases at V and 5 bases at J, with 5 bases between.

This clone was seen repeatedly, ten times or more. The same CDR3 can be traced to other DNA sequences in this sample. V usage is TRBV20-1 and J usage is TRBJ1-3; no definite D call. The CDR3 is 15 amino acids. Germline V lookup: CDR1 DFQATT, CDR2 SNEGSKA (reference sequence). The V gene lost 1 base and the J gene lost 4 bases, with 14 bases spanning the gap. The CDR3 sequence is CSARGVVSEGNTIYF. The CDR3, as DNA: TGCAGTGCTAGAGGGGTGGTTTCGGAAGGAAACACCATATATTTT.

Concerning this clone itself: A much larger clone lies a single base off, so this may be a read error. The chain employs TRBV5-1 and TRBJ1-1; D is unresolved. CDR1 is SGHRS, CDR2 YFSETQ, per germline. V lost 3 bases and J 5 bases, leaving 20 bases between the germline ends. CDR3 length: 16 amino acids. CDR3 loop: CASSSSMRASQTEAFF. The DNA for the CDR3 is TGCGCCAGCAGCTCGTCGATGAGGGCGTCCCAAACTGAAGCTTTCTTT.

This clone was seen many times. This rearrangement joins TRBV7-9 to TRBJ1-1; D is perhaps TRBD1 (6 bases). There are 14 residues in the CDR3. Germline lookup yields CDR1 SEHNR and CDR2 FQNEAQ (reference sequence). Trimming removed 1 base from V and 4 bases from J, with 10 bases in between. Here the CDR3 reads CASSLEGGFTEAFF. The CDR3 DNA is TGTGCCAGCAGCTTAGAAGGGGGATTCACTGAAGCTTTCTTT. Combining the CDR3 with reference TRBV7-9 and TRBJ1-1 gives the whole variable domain DTGVSQNPRHKITKRGQNVTFRCDPISEHNRLYWYRQTLGQGPEFLTYFQNEAQLEKSRLLSDRFSAERPKGSFSTLEIQRTEQGDSAMYLCASSLEGGFTEAFFGQGTRLTVV.

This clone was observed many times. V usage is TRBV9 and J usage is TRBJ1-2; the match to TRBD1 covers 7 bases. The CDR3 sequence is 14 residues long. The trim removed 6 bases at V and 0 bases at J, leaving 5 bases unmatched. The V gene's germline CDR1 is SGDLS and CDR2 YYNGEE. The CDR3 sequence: CASTSGQTNYGYTF. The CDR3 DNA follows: TGTGCCAGCACCTCGGGACAGACTAACTATGGCTACACCTTC.

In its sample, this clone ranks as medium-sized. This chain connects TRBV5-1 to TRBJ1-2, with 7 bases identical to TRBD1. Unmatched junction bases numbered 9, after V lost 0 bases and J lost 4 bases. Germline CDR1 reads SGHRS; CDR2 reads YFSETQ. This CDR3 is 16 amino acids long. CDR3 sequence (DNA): TGCGCCAGCAGCTTGGGGGACAGCGCTCCCCTCTATGGCTACACCTTC. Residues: CASSLGDSAPLYGYTF.

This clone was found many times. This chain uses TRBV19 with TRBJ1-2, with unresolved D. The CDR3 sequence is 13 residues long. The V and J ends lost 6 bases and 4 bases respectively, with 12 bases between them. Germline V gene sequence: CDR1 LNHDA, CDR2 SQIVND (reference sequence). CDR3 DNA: TGTGCCAGTAGGGAACCCAGTAGCTATGGCTACACCTTC. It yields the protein CASREPSSYGYTF.

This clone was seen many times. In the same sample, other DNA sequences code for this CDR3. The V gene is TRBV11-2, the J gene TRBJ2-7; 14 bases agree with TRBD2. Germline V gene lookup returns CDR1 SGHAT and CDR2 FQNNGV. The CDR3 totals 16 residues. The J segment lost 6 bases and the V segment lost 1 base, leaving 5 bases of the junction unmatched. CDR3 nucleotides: TGTGCCAGCAGCTTAGGACTAGCGGGAGGGCTTGGCGAGCAGTACTTC. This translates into CASSLGLAGGLGEQYF.

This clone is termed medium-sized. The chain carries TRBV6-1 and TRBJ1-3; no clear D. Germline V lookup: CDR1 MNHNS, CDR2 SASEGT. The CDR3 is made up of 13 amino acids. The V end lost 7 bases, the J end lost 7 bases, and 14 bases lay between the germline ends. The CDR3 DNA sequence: TGTGCCAGCACTCCAGACGGGAGCAACACCATATATTTT. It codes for CASTPDGSNTIYF.

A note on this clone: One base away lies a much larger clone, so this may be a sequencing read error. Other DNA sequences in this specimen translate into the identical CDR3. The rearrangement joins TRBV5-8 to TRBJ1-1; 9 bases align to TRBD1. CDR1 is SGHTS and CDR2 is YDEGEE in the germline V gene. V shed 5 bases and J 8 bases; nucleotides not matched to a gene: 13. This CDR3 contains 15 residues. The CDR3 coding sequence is TGTGCCAGCAGTTTTACCGGGACAGGGACAACAGAAGCTTTCTTT. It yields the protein CASSFTGTGTTEAFF.

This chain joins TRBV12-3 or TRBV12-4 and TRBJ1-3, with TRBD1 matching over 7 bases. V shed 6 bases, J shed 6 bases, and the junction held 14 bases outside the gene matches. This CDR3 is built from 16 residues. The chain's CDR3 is CASSLSGRGPVNTIYF. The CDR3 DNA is TGTGCCAGCAGCCTATCGGGTAGGGGGCCTGTAAACACCATATATTTT.

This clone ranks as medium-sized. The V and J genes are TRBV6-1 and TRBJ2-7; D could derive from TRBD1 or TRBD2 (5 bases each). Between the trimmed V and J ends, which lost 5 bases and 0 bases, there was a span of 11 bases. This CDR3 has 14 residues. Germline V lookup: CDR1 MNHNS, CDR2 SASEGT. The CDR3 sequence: CASSFTGTSYEQYF. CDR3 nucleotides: TGTGCCAGCAGTTTCACGGGGACCTCCTACGAGCAGTACTTC.

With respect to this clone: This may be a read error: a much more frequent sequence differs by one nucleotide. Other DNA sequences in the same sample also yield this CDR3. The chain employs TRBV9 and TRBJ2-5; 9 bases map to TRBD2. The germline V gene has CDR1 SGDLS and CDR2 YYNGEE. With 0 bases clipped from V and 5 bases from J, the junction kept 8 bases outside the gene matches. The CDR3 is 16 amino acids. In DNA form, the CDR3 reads TGTGCCAGCAGCGTAGCTGGCGGGGGGGCCCTCGAGACCCAGTACTTC. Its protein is CASSVAGGGALETQYF. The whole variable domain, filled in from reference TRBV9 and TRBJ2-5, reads DSGVTQTPKHLITATGQRVTLRCSPRSGDLSVYWYQQSLDQGLQFLIQYYNGEERAKGNILERFSAQQFPDLHSELNLSSLELGDSALYFCASSVAGGGALETQYFGPGTRLLVL.